This TCR beta chain was profiled in a study of CD8 T cells in ankylosing spondylitis. The length of the CDR3 is 17 residues. The germline V gene encodes CDR1 SGHAT and CDR2 FQNNGV. V was clipped by 2 bases and J by 0 bases, with 17 bases between them. TCRdb ran MiXCR on the 5' RACE reads and lists one entry per CDR3 protein. The repertoire holds just over 350,000 distinct CDR3 sequences, with approximately 22% as singletons. The sample taken for sequencing was blood, either unsorted or a sorted T cell fraction (not recorded which). J is TRBJ2-7 and V is TRBV11-2, with D perhaps TRBD1 (6 bases). The clonotype originates from a male donor with ankylosing spondylitis or in good health (not recorded which). Here the CDR3 reads CASSLNHNRGGSYEQYF. The CDR3 DNA is TGTGCCAGCAGCTTAAATCATAACAGAGGGGGCTCCTACGAGCAGTACTTC.